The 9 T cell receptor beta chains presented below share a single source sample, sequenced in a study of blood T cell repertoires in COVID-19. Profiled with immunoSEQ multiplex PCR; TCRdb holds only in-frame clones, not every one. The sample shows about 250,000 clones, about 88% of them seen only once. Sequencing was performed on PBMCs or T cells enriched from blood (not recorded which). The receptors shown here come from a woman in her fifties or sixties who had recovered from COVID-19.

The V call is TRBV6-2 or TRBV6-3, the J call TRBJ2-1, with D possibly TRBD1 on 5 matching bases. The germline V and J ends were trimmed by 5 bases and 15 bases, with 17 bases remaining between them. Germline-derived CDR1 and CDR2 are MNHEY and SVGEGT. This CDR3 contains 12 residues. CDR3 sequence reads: CASSQGPFISFF. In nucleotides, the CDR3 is TGTGCCAGCAGTCAGGGCCCTTTTATTTCGTTCTTC.

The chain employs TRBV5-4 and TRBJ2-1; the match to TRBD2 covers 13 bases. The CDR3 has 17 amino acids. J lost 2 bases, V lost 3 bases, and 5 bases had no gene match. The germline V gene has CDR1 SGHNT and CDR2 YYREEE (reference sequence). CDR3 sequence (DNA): TGTGCCAGCAGCTGGAGGACTAGCGGGGGTCCCTACAATGAGCAGTTCTTC. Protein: CASSWRTSGGPYNEQFF.

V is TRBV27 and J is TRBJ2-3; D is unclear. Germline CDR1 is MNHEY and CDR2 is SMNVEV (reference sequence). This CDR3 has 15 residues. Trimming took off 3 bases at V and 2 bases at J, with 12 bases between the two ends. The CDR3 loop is CASSLTRDYTDTQYF. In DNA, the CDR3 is TGTGCCAGCAGTTTGACTCGAGATTACACAGATACGCAGTATTTT.

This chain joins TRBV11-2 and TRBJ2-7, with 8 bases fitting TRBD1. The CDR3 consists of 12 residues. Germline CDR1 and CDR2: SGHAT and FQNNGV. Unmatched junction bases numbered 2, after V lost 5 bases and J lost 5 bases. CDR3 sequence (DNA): TGTGCCAGCAGCCCGACAGGGGACGAGCAGTACTTC. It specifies CASSPTGDEQYF.

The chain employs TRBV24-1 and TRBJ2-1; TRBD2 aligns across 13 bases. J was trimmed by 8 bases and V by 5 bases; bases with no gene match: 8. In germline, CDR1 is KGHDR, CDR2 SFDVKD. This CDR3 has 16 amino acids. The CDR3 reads CATSGTSGRAMDEQFF. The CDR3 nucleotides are TGTGCCACCAGTGGAACTAGCGGGAGGGCCATGGATGAGCAGTTCTTC.

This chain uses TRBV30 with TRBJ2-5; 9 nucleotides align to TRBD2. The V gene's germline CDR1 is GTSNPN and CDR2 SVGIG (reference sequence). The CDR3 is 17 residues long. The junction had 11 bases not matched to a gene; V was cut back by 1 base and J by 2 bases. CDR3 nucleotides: TGTGCCTGGAGTGGCAGGGCTAGCGGGACCCAACAAGAGACCCAGTACTTC. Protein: CAWSGRASGTQQETQYF.

CDR3 bases: TGTGCCAGCAGCCCGGACAGGGGGTCTTTCACTGAAGCTTTCTTT. This codes for CASSPDRGSFTEAFF. V usage is TRBV5-6 and J usage is TRBJ1-1, with 10 positions matching TRBD1. CDR1 is SGHDT, CDR2 YYEEEE, per germline. The CDR3 spans 15 residues. The J segment lost 4 bases and the V segment lost 4 bases, leaving 7 bases of the junction unmatched.

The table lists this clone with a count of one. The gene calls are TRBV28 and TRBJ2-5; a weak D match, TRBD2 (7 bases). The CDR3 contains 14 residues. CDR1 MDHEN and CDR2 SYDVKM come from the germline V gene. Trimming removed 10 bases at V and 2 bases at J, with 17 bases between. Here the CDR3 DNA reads TGTGCCACCAACCCGGGGGGACAACAAGAGACCCAGTACTTC. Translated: CATNPGGQQETQYF.

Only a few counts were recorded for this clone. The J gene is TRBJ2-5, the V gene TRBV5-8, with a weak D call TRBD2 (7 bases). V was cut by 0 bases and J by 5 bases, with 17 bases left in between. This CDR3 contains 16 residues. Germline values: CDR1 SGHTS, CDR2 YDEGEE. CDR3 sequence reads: CASSLGFAGAVETQYF. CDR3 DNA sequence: TGTGCCAGCAGCTTGGGGTTTGCGGGGGCGGTGGAGACCCAGTACTTC.